This TCR beta chain was recorded in a study of blood T cell repertoires in COVID-19. The CDR3 contains 13 residues. Germline loops: CDR1 LNHDA, CDR2 SQIVND (reference sequence). With 4 bases removed from V and 7 bases from J, the gap between germline ends came to 11 bases. TCRdb's copy holds only in-frame clones and misses some; the assay was immunoSEQ multiplex PCR. The sample lists 55,000 to 70,000 clones; more than 75% were seen once. The J gene is TRBJ2-1, the V gene TRBV19, with D tentatively TRBD2 (5 bases). The source of this sequence is a woman between 18 and 29 years old with acute or convalescent COVID-19. The sequenced material came from peripheral blood. The DNA of the CDR3 is TGTGCCAGTAGTACCGGGGTCTTAAATGAGCAGTTCTTC. Translating gives CASSTGVLNEQFF.